These T cell receptor beta chains were read from a single sample in a study of response to subunit inactivated influenza vaccine. MiXCR was run by TCRdb on the RT-PCR reads, yielding one entry per CDR3 protein. The sample lists some 540,000 distinct CDR3 sequences, under 30% occurring once. These data were also filed under a second study, of T cells expressing NK-cell markers.

The sample was CD4+ T cells sorted from PBMCs, taken about 13 days after vaccination. The source of these receptors is a man aged 45 to 65 who received an inactivated influenza vaccine. CDR3s include the opening cysteine and the closing phenylalanine or tryptophan. Each record gives: J gene, D gene, clone size, V gene, CDR3 protein, CDR3 DNA. D genes are given only for firm matches. A row's size may be missing; if present it is once, few, many or a size class.

j_call: TRBJ2-5
d_call: TRBD2
clone_size: few
v_call: TRBV15
cdr3_aa: CATTLGLAGQETQYF
cdr3_nt: TGTGCCACCACCTTAGGACTAGCGGGCCAAGAGACCCAGTACTTC

j_call: TRBJ2-1
d_call: .
clone_size: many
v_call: TRBV7-2
cdr3_aa: CASAKGQGSYNEQFF
cdr3_nt: TGTGCCAGCGCAAAGGGGCAGGGGAGCTACAATGAGCAGTTCTTC

j_call: TRBJ2-2
d_call: .
clone_size: few
v_call: TRBV20-1
cdr3_aa: CSASQVSTGELFF
cdr3_nt: TGCAGTGCCAGTCAGGTTTCCACCGGGGAGCTGTTTTTT

j_call: TRBJ2-7
d_call: TRBD2
clone_size: .
v_call: TRBV11-2
cdr3_aa: CASSQAPGLAKSSYEQYF
cdr3_nt: TGTGCCAGCAGCCAAGCTCCGGGACTAGCGAAAAGCTCCTACGAGCAGTACTTC

j_call: TRBJ2-7
d_call: .
clone_size: .
v_call: TRBV7-6
cdr3_aa: CASSSLEGVGSYEQYF
cdr3_nt: TGTGCCAGCAGCTCCCTAGAGGGTGTCGGCTCCTACGAGCAGTACTTC

j_call: TRBJ2-7
d_call: .
clone_size: few
v_call: TRBV6-5
cdr3_aa: CASSYVDGSYEQYF
cdr3_nt: TGTGCCAGCAGTTACGTAGACGGCTCCTACGAGCAGTACTTC

j_call: TRBJ2-5
d_call: .
clone_size: .
v_call: TRBV3-1
cdr3_aa: CASSPLQETQYF
cdr3_nt: TGTGCCAGCAGCCCCCTCCAAGAGACCCAGTACTTC

j_call: TRBJ1-6
d_call: .
clone_size: .
v_call: TRBV7-8
cdr3_aa: CASRRENNSPLHF
cdr3_nt: TGTGCCAGCCGTCGGGAGAACAATTCACCCCTCCACTTT

j_call: TRBJ1-1
d_call: .
clone_size: few
v_call: TRBV6-2/TRBV6-3
cdr3_aa: CARILRGSTEAFF
cdr3_nt: TGTGCCAGAATCCTCCGAGGGAGCACTGAAGCTTTCTTT

j_call: TRBJ2-1
d_call: TRBD1
clone_size: many
v_call: TRBV5-6
cdr3_aa: CASRRTGDYGDEQFF
cdr3_nt: TGTGCCAGCAGGCGGACAGGGGATTATGGTGATGAGCAGTTCTTC

j_call: TRBJ1-1
d_call: .
clone_size: many
v_call: TRBV11-2
cdr3_aa: CASSFGRLSDTEAFF
cdr3_nt: TGTGCCAGCAGCTTCGGCAGGTTAAGTGACACTGAAGCTTTCTTT

j_call: TRBJ2-1
d_call: .
clone_size: few
v_call: TRBV28
cdr3_aa: CASSINSGLLYNEQFF
cdr3_nt: TGTGCCAGCAGTATTAATTCGGGACTTTTATACAATGAGCAGTTCTTC

j_call: TRBJ2-7
d_call: TRBD2
clone_size: .
v_call: TRBV11-2
cdr3_aa: CASSIQGAGVPYEQYF
cdr3_nt: TGTGCCAGCAGCATCCAAGGTGCGGGGGTACCCTACGAGCAGTACTTC

j_call: TRBJ2-7
d_call: .
clone_size: .
v_call: TRBV4-3
cdr3_aa: CASSPWLDSYEQYF
cdr3_nt: TGCGCCAGCAGCCCCTGGTTAGATTCCTACGAGCAGTACTTC

j_call: TRBJ2-2
d_call: .
clone_size: .
v_call: TRBV7-6
cdr3_aa: CASSLLGGSGTGELFF
cdr3_nt: TGTGCCAGCAGCTTGTTGGGGGGCTCGGGCACCGGGGAGCTGTTTTTT

j_call: TRBJ2-7
d_call: TRBD2
clone_size: .
v_call: TRBV12-3/TRBV12-4
cdr3_aa: CASSLPGGAMYEQYF
cdr3_nt: TGTGCCAGCAGTTTACCCGGGGGGGCTATGTACGAGCAGTACTTC

j_call: TRBJ2-1
d_call: TRBD2
clone_size: few
v_call: TRBV9
cdr3_aa: CASSLAGGLAGYNEQFF
cdr3_nt: TGTGCCAGCTCGCTCGCAGGGGGACTAGCGGGGTACAATGAGCAGTTCTTC

j_call: TRBJ1-6
d_call: .
clone_size: .
v_call: TRBV4-1
cdr3_aa: CASSQDPTPRTPLHF
cdr3_nt: TGCGCCAGCAGCCAAGATCCGACCCCCCGGACACCCCTCCACTTT

j_call: TRBJ1-5
d_call: .
clone_size: .
v_call: TRBV27
cdr3_aa: CASSNRFGGNQPQHF
cdr3_nt: TGTGCCAGCAGCAACAGATTTGGTGGCAATCAGCCCCAGCATTTT

j_call: TRBJ1-5
d_call: .
clone_size: .
v_call: TRBV28
cdr3_aa: CASTSGVQSNQPQHF
cdr3_nt: TGTGCCAGTACTTCAGGGGTCCAGAGCAATCAGCCCCAGCATTTT

j_call: TRBJ1-6
d_call: TRBD1
clone_size: .
v_call: TRBV20-1
cdr3_aa: CSASATGTVSPLHF
cdr3_nt: TGCAGTGCTAGCGCTACAGGGACAGTGTCACCCCTCCACTTT

j_call: TRBJ2-7
d_call: .
clone_size: .
v_call: TRBV4-2
cdr3_aa: CASSQEGGELHYEQYF
cdr3_nt: TGTGCCAGCAGCCAAGAGGGGGGCGAATTGCACTACGAGCAGTACTTC

j_call: TRBJ1-5
d_call: TRBD1
clone_size: .
v_call: TRBV20-1
cdr3_aa: CSARGREGAQPQHF
cdr3_nt: TGCAGTGCTAGGGGCAGGGAGGGGGCTCAGCCCCAGCATTTT

j_call: TRBJ1-1
d_call: .
clone_size: .
v_call: TRBV28
cdr3_aa: CASSSRPGRGSTEAFF
cdr3_nt: TGTGCCAGCAGTTCACGCCCGGGGAGGGGTAGCACTGAAGCTTTCTTT

j_call: TRBJ2-1
d_call: TRBD1
clone_size: .
v_call: TRBV5-1
cdr3_aa: CASSRKGQGSYNEQFF
cdr3_nt: TGCGCCAGCAGCCGGAAGGGACAGGGGTCCTACAATGAGCAGTTCTTC

j_call: TRBJ1-3
d_call: .
clone_size: .
v_call: TRBV20-1
cdr3_aa: CSARKVTGNTIYF
cdr3_nt: TGCAGTGCTAGAAAGGTTACTGGAAACACCATATATTTT

j_call: TRBJ2-6
d_call: .
clone_size: once
v_call: TRBV11-2
cdr3_aa: CASSSPVRANVLTF
cdr3_nt: TGTGCCAGCAGCTCCCCCGTAAGGGCCAACGTCCTGACTTTC

j_call: TRBJ2-1
d_call: .
clone_size: once
v_call: TRBV12-3/TRBV12-4
cdr3_aa: CASSPLLGGEQFF
cdr3_nt: TGTGCCAGCAGCCCACTTCTAGGTGGCGAGCAGTTCTTC

j_call: TRBJ1-6
d_call: TRBD1
clone_size: few
v_call: TRBV29-1
cdr3_aa: CSVGQGDSPLHF
cdr3_nt: TGCAGCGTCGGACAGGGTGACTCACCCCTCCACTTT

j_call: TRBJ2-3
d_call: TRBD2
clone_size: .
v_call: TRBV12-3/TRBV12-4
cdr3_aa: CASSSLAGAAADTQYF
cdr3_nt: TGTGCCAGCAGTTCCCTAGCGGGGGCCGCGGCGGATACGCAGTATTTT

j_call: TRBJ1-4
d_call: .
clone_size: .
v_call: TRBV11-2
cdr3_aa: CASSKPQRGEKLFF
cdr3_nt: TGTGCCAGCAGCAAGCCCCAGCGGGGTGAAAAACTGTTTTTT

j_call: TRBJ2-4
d_call: .
clone_size: .
v_call: TRBV9
cdr3_aa: CASSVGLGGQLAKNIQYF
cdr3_nt: TGTGCCAGCAGCGTAGGTTTAGGCGGACAGCTAGCCAAAAACATTCAGTACTTC

j_call: TRBJ2-3
d_call: TRBD2
clone_size: few
v_call: TRBV7-8
cdr3_aa: CASSVSGGTVTDTQYF
cdr3_nt: TGTGCCAGCAGCGTGAGCGGGGGTACGGTCACAGATACGCAGTATTTT

j_call: TRBJ1-1
d_call: .
clone_size: .
v_call: TRBV10-3
cdr3_aa: CAISESILARVNTEAFF
cdr3_nt: TGTGCCATCAGTGAGTCGATTTTAGCCAGGGTGAACACTGAAGCTTTCTTT

j_call: TRBJ2-7
d_call: .
clone_size: many
v_call: TRBV7-2
cdr3_aa: CASSLARTGYEQYF
cdr3_nt: TGTGCCAGCAGCTTAGCGAGAACGGGCTACGAGCAGTACTTC

j_call: TRBJ2-3
d_call: TRBD1
clone_size: .
v_call: TRBV6-2/TRBV6-3
cdr3_aa: CASTPTGADTQYF
cdr3_nt: TGTGCCAGCACCCCCACAGGGGCCGATACGCAGTATTTT

j_call: TRBJ2-7
d_call: .
clone_size: few
v_call: TRBV27
cdr3_aa: CASSPRGLASYEQYF
cdr3_nt: TGTGCCAGCAGTCCCCGGGGGCTAGCAAGCTACGAGCAGTACTTC

j_call: TRBJ2-7
d_call: .
clone_size: .
v_call: TRBV5-4
cdr3_aa: CASSLLGAHEQYF
cdr3_nt: TGTGCCAGCAGCTTGTTGGGGGCCCACGAGCAGTACTTC